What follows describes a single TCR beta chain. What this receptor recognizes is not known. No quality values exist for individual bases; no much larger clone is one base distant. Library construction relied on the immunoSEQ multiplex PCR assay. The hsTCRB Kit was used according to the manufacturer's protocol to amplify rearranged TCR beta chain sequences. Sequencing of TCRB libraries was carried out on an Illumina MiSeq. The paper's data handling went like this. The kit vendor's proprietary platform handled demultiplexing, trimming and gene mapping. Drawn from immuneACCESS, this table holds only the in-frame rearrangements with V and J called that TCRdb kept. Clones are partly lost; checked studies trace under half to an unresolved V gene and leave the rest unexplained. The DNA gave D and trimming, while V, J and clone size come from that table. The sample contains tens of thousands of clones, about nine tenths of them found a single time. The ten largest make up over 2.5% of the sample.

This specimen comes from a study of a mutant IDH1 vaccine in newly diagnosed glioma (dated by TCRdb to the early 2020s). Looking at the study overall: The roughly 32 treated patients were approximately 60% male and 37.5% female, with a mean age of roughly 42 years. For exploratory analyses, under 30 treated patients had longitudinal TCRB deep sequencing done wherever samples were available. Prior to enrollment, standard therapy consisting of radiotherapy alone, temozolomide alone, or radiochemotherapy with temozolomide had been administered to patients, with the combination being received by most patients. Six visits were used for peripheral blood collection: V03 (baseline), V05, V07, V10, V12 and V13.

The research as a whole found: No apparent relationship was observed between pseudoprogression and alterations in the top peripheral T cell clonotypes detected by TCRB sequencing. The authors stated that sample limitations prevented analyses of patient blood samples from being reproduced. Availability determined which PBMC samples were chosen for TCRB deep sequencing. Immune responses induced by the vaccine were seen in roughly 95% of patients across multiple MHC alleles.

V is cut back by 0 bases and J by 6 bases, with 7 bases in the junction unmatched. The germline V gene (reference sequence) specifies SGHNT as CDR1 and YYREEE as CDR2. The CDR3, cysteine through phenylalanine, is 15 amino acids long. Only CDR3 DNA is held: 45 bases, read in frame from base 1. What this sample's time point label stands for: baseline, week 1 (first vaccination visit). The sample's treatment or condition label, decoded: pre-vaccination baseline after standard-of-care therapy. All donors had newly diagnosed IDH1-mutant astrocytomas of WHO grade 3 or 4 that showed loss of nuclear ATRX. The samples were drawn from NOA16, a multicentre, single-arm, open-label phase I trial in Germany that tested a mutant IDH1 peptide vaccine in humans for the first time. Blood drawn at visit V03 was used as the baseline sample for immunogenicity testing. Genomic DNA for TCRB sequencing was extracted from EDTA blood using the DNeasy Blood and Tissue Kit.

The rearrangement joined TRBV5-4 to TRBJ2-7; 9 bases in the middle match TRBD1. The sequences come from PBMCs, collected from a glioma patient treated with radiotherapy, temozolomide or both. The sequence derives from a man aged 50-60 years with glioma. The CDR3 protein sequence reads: CASSLAGQGKGEQYF. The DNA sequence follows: TGTGCCAGCAGCTTGGCGGGACAGGGTAAGGGCGAGCAGTACTTC.